These T cell receptor beta chains were read from a single sample in a study of shared clonotypes between healthy human individuals. The data were produced by immunoSEQ multiplex PCR, yet TCRdb's version contains in-frame clones alone and is incomplete. This sample carries 2,100,000 or so clones, around 95% of them seen once, and the ten largest clones take more than 0.1%. The material sequenced was naive CD4+ T cells sorted from blood. The source of these receptors is a man aged 18 to 30 in good health. CDR3s include the opening cysteine and the closing phenylalanine or tryptophan. The D gene is left open where the match is weak. Size is stated for part of the rows, as once, few or many counts, or as a class when the clone is expanded.

abundance	d_gene	v_gene	j_gene	CDR3nt	CDR3aa
NA	TRBD1	TRBV6-1	TRBJ1-2	TGTGCCAGCATTAGTGGTACAGGGGCCAACTATGGCTACACCTTC	CASISGTGANYGYTF
NA	TRBD1	TRBV2	TRBJ2-3	TGTGCCAGCAGTTTACAGGGGGCCGGAGATACGCAGTATTTT	CASSLQGAGDTQYF
NA	NA	TRBV6-6	TRBJ2-7	TGTGCCAGCAGTTACCTTCAGGGGCCCTACGAGCAGTACTTC	CASSYLQGPYEQYF
once	NA	TRBV7-9	TRBJ1-3	TGTGCCAGCAGCAGCTCGGGAACTGGAAACACCATATATTTT	CASSSSGTGNTIYF
NA	TRBD1	TRBV5-1	TRBJ2-3	TGCGCCAGCAGCTTGGACAGGGGGAGGTCAGATACGCAGTATTTT	CASSLDRGRSDTQYF
NA	TRBD1	TRBV30	TRBJ1-5	TGTGCCTGGAGCTTCCCGCGGGGACAGAATCATAATCAGCCCCAGCATTTT	CAWSFPRGQNHNQPQHF
NA	NA	TRBV28	TRBJ1-2	TGTGCCAGCAGTTTATCCAGATCTGGTGGCTACACCTTC	CASSLSRSGGYTF
NA	NA	TRBV5-1	TRBJ2-2	TGCGCCAGTACCCCTACAGGGAACACCGGGGAGCTGTTTTTT	CASTPTGNTGELFF
NA	TRBD1	TRBV2	TRBJ1-1	TGTGCCAGCAGGACAGGGGGTTGGAACACTGAAGCTTTCTTT	CASRTGGWNTEAFF
NA	TRBD1	TRBV2	TRBJ1-1	TGTGCCAGCAGTGAAACAGGGGGCAATACTGAAGCTTTCTTT	CASSETGGNTEAFF
NA	NA	TRBV30	TRBJ1-4	TGTGCCTGGGGGATTGCAACTAATGAAAAACTGTTTTTT	CAWGIATNEKLFF
NA	TRBD1	TRBV5-1	TRBJ2-7	TGCGCCAGCAGCCCGACAGGGAACCACGAGCAGTACTTC	CASSPTGNHEQYF
once	NA	TRBV28	TRBJ1-2	TGTGCCAGCAACCTGGGGGGGACCAACTATGGCTACACCTTC	CASNLGGTNYGYTF
NA	NA	TRBV2	TRBJ1-1	TGTGCCAGCAGTGCAAACCCCGATACTGAAGCTTTCTTT	CASSANPDTEAFF
once	NA	TRBV6-1	TRBJ2-5	TGTGCCAGCAGTGAATACAGGGAGTGGCAAGAGACCCAGTACTTC	CASSEYREWQETQYF
NA	NA	TRBV4-1	TRBJ1-3	TGCGCCAGCAGGCCCACCGCCGTCTCTGGAAACACCATATATTTT	CASRPTAVSGNTIYF
NA	NA	TRBV10-1	TRBJ2-7	TGCGCCAGCCCCCGATCGATCCCGATACCTTACGAGCAGTACTTC	CASPRSIPIPYEQYF
NA	NA	TRBV7-2	TRBJ2-2	TGTGCCAGCAGCTTAGGGTACAGGGACCAAGGGACCGGGGAGCTGTTTTTT	CASSLGYRDQGTGELFF
once	TRBD2	TRBV7-6	TRBJ2-1	TGTGCCAGCAGCTTAGGCTCTAGCGGGGCCCAGGGTGAGCAGTTCTTC	CASSLGSSGAQGEQFF
NA	NA	TRBV4-1	TRBJ2-6	TGCGCCAGCAGCCAAGAACGGCTGATAGCTGGGGCCAACGTCCTGACTTTC	CASSQERLIAGANVLTF
NA	NA	TRBV27	TRBJ1-3	TGTGCCAGCAGTCGTAACTTTGGAGTACTGGGAGGGTCCGGAAACACCATATATTTT	CASSRNFGVLGGSGNTIYF
NA	TRBD2	TRBV9	TRBJ2-7	TGTGCCAGCAGCGTAGGAATAGCGGGAGGCTACCCCAGCACGTCCGAGCAGTACTTC	CASSVGIAGGYPSTSEQYF
NA	TRBD1	TRBV7-2	TRBJ2-2	TGTGCCAGCAGTCTACAGGGGACCGGGGAGCTGTTTTTT	CASSLQGTGELFF
NA	NA	TRBV29-1	TRBJ1-3	TGCAGCGTTGCGACGGTTTCTGGAAACACCATATATTTT	CSVATVSGNTIYF
NA	NA	TRBV10-3	TRBJ1-6	TGTGCCATCAGTGACGGGGTGTCGTCACCCCTCCACTTT	CAISDGVSSPLHF
NA	NA	TRBV18	TRBJ1-1	TGTGCCAGCTCACCCCTGGGGCAGGGAGCGAACACTGAAGCTTTCTTT	CASSPLGQGANTEAFF
NA	NA	TRBV10-1	TRBJ1-1	TGCGCCAGCAGCATAGGGGCCGCATCTGAAGCTTTCTTT	CASSIGAASEAFF
NA	TRBD2	TRBV9	TRBJ2-3	TGTGCCAGCAGCCTTAGCGGGAGGCTGAGAGATACGCAGTATTTT	CASSLSGRLRDTQYF
NA	NA	TRBV2	TRBJ2-1	TGTGCAGATCGACTCAAGTCTGAGCAGTTCTTC	CADRLKSEQFF
NA	TRBD1	TRBV6-5	TRBJ2-7	TGTGCCAGCAGTTACTCTGGGACAGGAGTATACGAGCAGTACTTC	CASSYSGTGVYEQYF
NA	NA	TRBV28	TRBJ1-5	TGTGCCAGCAGTGGCCGGGCCCAGGGGCAGCCCCAGCATTTT	CASSGRAQGQPQHF
once	NA	TRBV6-6	TRBJ1-6	TGTGCCAGCATGGGGGGGGAATATAATTCACCCCTCCACTTT	CASMGGEYNSPLHF
once	NA	TRBV11-2	TRBJ1-5	TGTGCCAGCAGCCCAGGGGCGTGGGGCTACGAGAGCAATCAGCCCCAGCATTTT	CASSPGAWGYESNQPQHF
NA	NA	TRBV6-1	TRBJ2-7	TGTGCCAGCAGTGAAGCCCGTATGTACGACGAGCAGTACTTC	CASSEARMYDEQYF
NA	TRBD1	TRBV5-1	TRBJ1-1	TGCGCCAGCAGCTCAGGGACAGGGGAGTACACTGAAGCTTTCTTT	CASSSGTGEYTEAFF
NA	TRBD1	TRBV6-5	TRBJ2-7	TGTGCCAGCAGTGTCGACAGGGCCTACGAGCAGTACTTC	CASSVDRAYEQYF
NA	TRBD2	TRBV28	TRBJ2-4	TGTGCCAGCACCCGCGGGGGTAGCAACATTCAGTACTTC	CASTRGGSNIQYF
NA	NA	TRBV5-1	TRBJ2-1	TGCGCCAGCAGCTTGGGAACTAGTGAGGCCTACAATGAGCAGTTCTTC	CASSLGTSEAYNEQFF
once	NA	TRBV7-9	TRBJ2-2	TGTGCCAGCAGCCGACCCGCGGGACTCACCGGGGAGCTGTTTTTT	CASSRPAGLTGELFF
NA	TRBD1	TRBV7-3	TRBJ1-6	TGTGCCAGCAGTCCCAGGACAGGGGTTAATCTCCACTTT	CASSPRTGVNLHF
NA	TRBD2	TRBV28	TRBJ2-5	TGTGCCAGCAGTTCCACTAGCGGGAGGACCCAAGAGACCCAGTACTTC	CASSSTSGRTQETQYF
NA	NA	TRBV13	TRBJ2-7	TGTGCCAGCAGCTTCCTCGCCGGGACAACCTACGAGCAGTACTTC	CASSFLAGTTYEQYF
NA	TRBD2	TRBV5-6	TRBJ2-3	TGTGCCAGCAGCTTGCTAGCGGGGGCCCGTTTGGATACGCAGTATTTT	CASSLLAGARLDTQYF
NA	NA	TRBV2	TRBJ1-2	TGTGCCAGCCAGGAAACAGAACTCTATGGCTACACCTTC	CASQETELYGYTF
NA	TRBD2	TRBV28	TRBJ2-7	TGTGCCAGCAGTTTAGAGACTAGCGGGGGGTTCTACTTC	CASSLETSGGFYF
NA	TRBD2	TRBV6-5	TRBJ2-7	TGTGCCAGCACCCCCGCGGGAGCAGTTTACGAGCAGTACTTC	CASTPAGAVYEQYF
NA	NA	TRBV5-1	TRBJ2-3	TGCGCCAGCAGCTTGGCCGGTGGCAGGAGGTCGGATACGCAGTATTTT	CASSLAGGRRSDTQYF
NA	NA	TRBV7-2	TRBJ2-3	TGTGCCAGCAGCCCCGGGTCTCGAACGAACACAGATACGCAGTATTTT	CASSPGSRTNTDTQYF
NA	NA	TRBV7-2	TRBJ1-6	TGTGCCAGCAGAACCGGGACCGAGAATTCACCCCTCCACTTT	CASRTGTENSPLHF
NA	TRBD1	TRBV6-6	TRBJ1-4	TGTGCCAGCAGTTACGGGACAGGGGATAATGAAAAACTGTTTTTT	CASSYGTGDNEKLFF
NA	NA	TRBV6-5	TRBJ1-6	TGTGCCAGCTGTCGGGGCTTACGGGATTCACCCCTCCACTTT	CASCRGLRDSPLHF
NA	TRBD1	TRBV27	TRBJ2-2	TGTGCCAGCAAAGAGGGACAGTACACCGGGGAGCTGTTTTTT	CASKEGQYTGELFF
NA	NA	TRBV5-1	TRBJ1-6	TGCGCCAGTTCGGACAGCGGGAATTCACCCCTCCACTTT	CASSDSGNSPLHF